This is a list of T cell receptor beta chains from one sample in a study of graft-versus-host responses after intestinal transplantation. The assay was immunoSEQ multiplex PCR, and TCRdb's table has in-frame clones only and misses some. Among about 41,000 clones, roughly 95% were seen once, and the ten largest hold more than 0.45%. For these receptors, no antigen is known. Specimen: unstimulated CD8+ T cells sorted from spleen or lymph node cells, collected before transplant. The receptors here all came from a human donor who was the organ donor for an intestinal transplant. Both conserved end residues are part of each CDR3. Each record gives: clone size, V gene, D gene, J gene, CDR3 DNA, CDR3 protein. D genes are given only for firm matches. The size entry is marked missing in some rows and otherwise reads once, few, many or a size class.

clone_size: .; v_call: TRBV4-1; d_call: .; j_call: TRBJ2-7; cdr3_nt: TGCGCCAGCAGCCAATGGCGGGGGCCTTCCTACGAGCAGTACTTC; cdr3_aa: CASSQWRGPSYEQYF
clone_size: .; v_call: TRBV25-1; d_call: TRBD1; j_call: TRBJ1-2; cdr3_nt: TGTGCCAGCAGTGACAGGACAGGAGGAAATGGCTACACCTTC; cdr3_aa: CASSDRTGGNGYTF
clone_size: .; v_call: TRBV4-1; d_call: TRBD2; j_call: TRBJ2-3; cdr3_nt: TGCGCCAGCAGCCAAGAGGGACTAGCGGGAATCCTTAACACAGATACGCAGTATTTT; cdr3_aa: CASSQEGLAGILNTDTQYF
clone_size: .; v_call: TRBV28; d_call: .; j_call: TRBJ2-3; cdr3_nt: TGTGCCAGCAGTTTGGCCAAGTACACAGATACGCAGTATTTT; cdr3_aa: CASSLAKYTDTQYF
clone_size: .; v_call: TRBV6-6; d_call: TRBD1; j_call: TRBJ2-5; cdr3_nt: TGTGCCAGCAGCCGACAGGGGTTTTGGGGGGAGACCCAGTACTTC; cdr3_aa: CASSRQGFWGETQYF
clone_size: few; v_call: TRBV9; d_call: TRBD1; j_call: TRBJ2-5; cdr3_nt: TGTGCCAGCAGCGCGGGACAGGGCCAAGAGACCCAGTACTTC; cdr3_aa: CASSAGQGQETQYF
clone_size: .; v_call: TRBV7-8; d_call: TRBD1; j_call: TRBJ1-2; cdr3_nt: TGTGCCAGCAGTGGACAGGGTTTGCTTTTTAACTATGGCTACACCTTC; cdr3_aa: CASSGQGLLFNYGYTF
clone_size: .; v_call: TRBV27; d_call: .; j_call: TRBJ2-3; cdr3_nt: TGTGCCAGCAGTTTTCGAGGTTGGGTAACGCGGGCAACTAGCACAGATACGCAGTATTTT; cdr3_aa: CASSFRGWVTRATSTDTQYF
clone_size: .; v_call: TRBV6-5; d_call: TRBD2; j_call: TRBJ2-1; cdr3_nt: TGTGCCAGCAGCTTAGCGGGGGGAGCTGAGCAGTTCTTC; cdr3_aa: CASSLAGGAEQFF
clone_size: .; v_call: TRBV4-1; d_call: TRBD1; j_call: TRBJ1-2; cdr3_nt: TGCGCCAGCAGCCAACCAGGGGGATGGTATGGCTACACCTTC; cdr3_aa: CASSQPGGWYGYTF
clone_size: few; v_call: TRBV14; d_call: .; j_call: TRBJ2-7; cdr3_nt: TGTGCCAGCAGCCAACAGAGCCGGGTTGAAAACTACGAGCAGTACTTC; cdr3_aa: CASSQQSRVENYEQYF
clone_size: .; v_call: TRBV6-6; d_call: TRBD1; j_call: TRBJ2-7; cdr3_nt: TGTGCCAGCAGTTACTTGGGACAGACCCCCTACGAGCAGTACTTC; cdr3_aa: CASSYLGQTPYEQYF
clone_size: .; v_call: TRBV9; d_call: TRBD1; j_call: TRBJ2-3; cdr3_nt: TGTGCCAGCAGCGTAGCTAGGACAGGGCCCACAGATACGCAGTATTTT; cdr3_aa: CASSVARTGPTDTQYF
clone_size: .; v_call: TRBV9; d_call: .; j_call: TRBJ2-7; cdr3_nt: TGTGCCAGCAGCGAACGTCCAGGGTTCGAGCAGTACTTC; cdr3_aa: CASSERPGFEQYF
clone_size: .; v_call: TRBV6-5; d_call: .; j_call: TRBJ2-7; cdr3_nt: TGTGCCAGCAGGGACACAGGGATCCACGAGCAGTACTTC; cdr3_aa: CASRDTGIHEQYF
clone_size: .; v_call: TRBV10-2; d_call: .; j_call: TRBJ2-7; cdr3_nt: TGCGCCAGCAGCGGGACATCCTACGAGCAGTACTTC; cdr3_aa: CASSGTSYEQYF
clone_size: .; v_call: TRBV7-3; d_call: .; j_call: TRBJ2-3; cdr3_nt: TGTGCCAGCAGCTTAAGTCTCACAGATACGCAGTATTTT; cdr3_aa: CASSLSLTDTQYF
clone_size: .; v_call: TRBV15; d_call: .; j_call: TRBJ2-5; cdr3_nt: TGTGCCACCAGCAGGGCTCAGTCAGCCCTATTGGTCCAGTACTTC; cdr3_aa: CATSRAQSALLVQYF
clone_size: .; v_call: TRBV5-8; d_call: TRBD1; j_call: TRBJ1-2; cdr3_nt: TGTGCCAGCAGCTTAACTACAGGGGGCGACGGCTACACCTTC; cdr3_aa: CASSLTTGGDGYTF
clone_size: .; v_call: TRBV6-5; d_call: TRBD2; j_call: TRBJ2-1; cdr3_nt: TGTGCCAGCAGCCAGCGGGGGGGCCGTTCAGATGAGCAGTTCTTC; cdr3_aa: CASSQRGGRSDEQFF
clone_size: .; v_call: TRBV7-9; d_call: .; j_call: TRBJ1-6; cdr3_nt: TGTGCCAGCAGCTTAGGACCAAATAATTCACCCCTCCACTTT; cdr3_aa: CASSLGPNNSPLHF
clone_size: .; v_call: TRBV5-6; d_call: .; j_call: TRBJ2-1; cdr3_nt: TGTGCCAGCAGCTTGGCGGGGGACTACAATGAGCAGTTCTTC; cdr3_aa: CASSLAGDYNEQFF
clone_size: .; v_call: TRBV4-2; d_call: .; j_call: TRBJ1-1; cdr3_nt: TGTGCCAGCAGCCGTCTGACAGGGAACACTGAAGCTTTCTTT; cdr3_aa: CASSRLTGNTEAFF
clone_size: .; v_call: TRBV4-3; d_call: TRBD1; j_call: TRBJ2-7; cdr3_nt: TGCGCCAGCAGCCAAGAAGGGACAGTCTACGAGCAGTACTTC; cdr3_aa: CASSQEGTVYEQYF
clone_size: .; v_call: TRBV2; d_call: .; j_call: TRBJ2-3; cdr3_nt: TGTGCCAGCACTACGCAGTATTTT; cdr3_aa: CASTTQYF
clone_size: .; v_call: TRBV27; d_call: .; j_call: TRBJ1-1; cdr3_nt: TGTGCCAGCAGTTCATTCGACAGGATGAACACTGAAGCTTTCTTT; cdr3_aa: CASSSFDRMNTEAFF
clone_size: .; v_call: TRBV4-3; d_call: .; j_call: TRBJ1-4; cdr3_nt: TGCGCCAGCAGCCAAGAACCCCTGGGACCCGAAAAACTGTTTTTT; cdr3_aa: CASSQEPLGPEKLFF
clone_size: .; v_call: TRBV19; d_call: .; j_call: TRBJ2-1; cdr3_nt: TGTGCCAGTAGGCGAGGGGTTTACAATGAGCAGTTCTTC; cdr3_aa: CASRRGVYNEQFF
clone_size: .; v_call: TRBV15; d_call: .; j_call: TRBJ1-1; cdr3_nt: TGTGCCACCAGCAGAACCAACCAACGCGGGGGCACCCCGGGAGCTTTCTTT; cdr3_aa: CATSRTNQRGGTPGAFF
clone_size: .; v_call: TRBV9; d_call: .; j_call: TRBJ2-3; cdr3_nt: TGTGCCAGCAGCGTAGGAGGGGGGGCGGATACGCAGTATTTT; cdr3_aa: CASSVGGGADTQYF
clone_size: .; v_call: TRBV4-3; d_call: TRBD1; j_call: TRBJ2-2; cdr3_nt: TGCGCCAGCAGCCAAAGACAGGGGTACACCGGGGAGCTGTTTTTT; cdr3_aa: CASSQRQGYTGELFF
clone_size: .; v_call: TRBV6-1; d_call: .; j_call: TRBJ1-1; cdr3_nt: TGTGCCAGCAGTGAATGGTGGGTTTGGGGTAGTGACACTGAAGCTTTCTTT; cdr3_aa: CASSEWWVWGSDTEAFF
clone_size: .; v_call: TRBV5-1; d_call: TRBD1; j_call: TRBJ2-5; cdr3_nt: TGCGCCAGCAGCCAAGGACAGGGCGGCGGTGAGACCCAGTACTTC; cdr3_aa: CASSQGQGGGETQYF
clone_size: .; v_call: TRBV19; d_call: .; j_call: TRBJ2-3; cdr3_nt: TGTGCCAGTAGTATATTTTTTACAGATACGCAGTATTTT; cdr3_aa: CASSIFFTDTQYF
clone_size: .; v_call: TRBV15; d_call: TRBD2; j_call: TRBJ2-3; cdr3_nt: TGTGCCACCAGCAGAGATTACGGGAGGAGGACAGATACGCAGTATTTT; cdr3_aa: CATSRDYGRRTDTQYF